The T cell receptor (beta chain) under discussion was sequenced for a study of blood T cell repertoires in COVID-19. Study-wide background: Sites in the United States, Italy and Spain provided acute and convalescent COVID-19 samples.

The CDR3 is made up of 17 amino acids. Germline lookup yields CDR1 LGHDT and CDR2 YNNKEL (reference sequence). J was trimmed by 3 bases and V by 0 bases; bases with no gene match: 8. Sequenced by immunoSEQ multiplex PCR; TCRdb stores in-frame clones only, minus some. Of over 450,000 clones in the sample, roughly nine tenths were seen once. What was sequenced was peripheral blood. This clonotype was obtained from a woman aged 45-59 years with COVID-19, enrolled during active disease. The chain has TRBV3-1 (or the pseudogene TRBV3-2) and TRBJ2-1; 7 bases are a match to TRBD2. Here the CDR3 DNA reads TGTGCCAGCAGCCAAGAGAGGGCTAGCGGAAACTACAATGAGCAGTTCTTC. This codes for CASSQERASGNYNEQFF.